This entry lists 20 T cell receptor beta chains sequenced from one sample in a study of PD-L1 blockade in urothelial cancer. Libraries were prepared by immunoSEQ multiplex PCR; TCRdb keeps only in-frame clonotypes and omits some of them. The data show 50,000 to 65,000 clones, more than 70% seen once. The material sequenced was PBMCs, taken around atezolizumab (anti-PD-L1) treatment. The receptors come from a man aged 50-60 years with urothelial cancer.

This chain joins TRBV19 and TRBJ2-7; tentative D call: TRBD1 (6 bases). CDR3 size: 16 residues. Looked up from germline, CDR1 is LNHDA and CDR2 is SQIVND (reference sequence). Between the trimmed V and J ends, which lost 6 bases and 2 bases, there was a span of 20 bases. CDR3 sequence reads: CASSSFRDISTYEQYF. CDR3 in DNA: TGTGCCAGTAGCTCTTTCCGGGACATTAGTACCTACGAGCAGTACTTC.

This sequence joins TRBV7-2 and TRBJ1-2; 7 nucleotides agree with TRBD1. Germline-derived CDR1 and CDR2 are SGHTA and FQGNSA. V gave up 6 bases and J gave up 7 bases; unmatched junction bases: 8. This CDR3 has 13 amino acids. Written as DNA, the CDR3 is TGTGCCAGCAGTTTTAACAGGGGTGGTGGCTACACCTTC. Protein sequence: CASSFNRGGGYTF.

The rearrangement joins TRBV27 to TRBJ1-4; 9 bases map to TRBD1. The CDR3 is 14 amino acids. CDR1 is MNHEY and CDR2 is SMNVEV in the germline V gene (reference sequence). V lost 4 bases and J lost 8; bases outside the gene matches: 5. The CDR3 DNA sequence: TGTGCCAGCAGTTCCGCCGGGACAGGGGAAAAACTGTTTTTT. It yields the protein CASSSAGTGEKLFF. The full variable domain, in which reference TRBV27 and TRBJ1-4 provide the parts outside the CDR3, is EAQVTQNPRYLITVTGKKLTVTCSQNMNHEYMSWYRQDPGLGLRQIYYSMNVEVTDKGDVPEGYKVSRKEKRNFPLILESPSPNQTSLYFCASSSAGTGEKLFFGSGTQLSVL.

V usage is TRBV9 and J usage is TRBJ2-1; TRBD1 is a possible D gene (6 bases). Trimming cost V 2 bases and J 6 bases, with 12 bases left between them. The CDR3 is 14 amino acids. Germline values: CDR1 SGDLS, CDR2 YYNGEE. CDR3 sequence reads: CASSVVQGSNEQFF. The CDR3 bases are TGTGCCAGCAGCGTTGTTCAGGGGAGCAATGAGCAGTTCTTC.

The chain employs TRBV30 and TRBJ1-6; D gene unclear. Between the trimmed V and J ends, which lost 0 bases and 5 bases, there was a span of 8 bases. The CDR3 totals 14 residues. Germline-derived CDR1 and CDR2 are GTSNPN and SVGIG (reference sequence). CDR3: CAWSVNSNNSPLHF. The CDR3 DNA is TGTGCCTGGAGTGTAAACAGCAATAATTCACCCCTCCACTTT. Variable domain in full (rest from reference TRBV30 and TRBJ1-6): SQTIHQWPATLVQPVGSPLSLECTVEGTSNPNLYWYRQAAGRGLQLLFYSVGIGQISSEVPQNLSASRPQDRQFILSSKKLLLSDSGFYLCAWSVNSNNSPLHFGNGTRLTVT.

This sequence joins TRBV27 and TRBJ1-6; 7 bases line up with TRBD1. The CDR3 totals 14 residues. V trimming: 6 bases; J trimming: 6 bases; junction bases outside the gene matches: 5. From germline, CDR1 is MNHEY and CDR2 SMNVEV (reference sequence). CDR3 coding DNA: TGTGCCAGCAGGGGGACAGATAGTAATTCACCCCTCCACTTT. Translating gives CASRGTDSNSPLHF.

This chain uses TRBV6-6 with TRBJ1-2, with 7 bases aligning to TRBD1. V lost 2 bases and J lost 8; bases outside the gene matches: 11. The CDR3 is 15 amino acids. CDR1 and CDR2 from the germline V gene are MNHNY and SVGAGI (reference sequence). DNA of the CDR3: TGTGCCAGCAGTTACCCCCGGGACAGCGTTCGAGGCTACACCTTC. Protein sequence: CASSYPRDSVRGYTF.

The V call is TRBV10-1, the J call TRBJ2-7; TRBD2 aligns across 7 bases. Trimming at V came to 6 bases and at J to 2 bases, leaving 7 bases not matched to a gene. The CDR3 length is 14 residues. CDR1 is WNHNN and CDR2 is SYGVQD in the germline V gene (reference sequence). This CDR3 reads CASRTAGDPYEQYF. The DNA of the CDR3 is TGCGCCAGCAGGACGGCGGGAGACCCCTACGAGCAGTACTTC.

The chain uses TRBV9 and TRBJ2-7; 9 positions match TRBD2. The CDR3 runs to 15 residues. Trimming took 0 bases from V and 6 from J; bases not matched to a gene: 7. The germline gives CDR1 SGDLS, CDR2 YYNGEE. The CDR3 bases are TGTGCCAGCAGCGTAGATTTTAGCGGGAGCCGCGAGCAGTACTTC. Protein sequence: CASSVDFSGSREQYF.

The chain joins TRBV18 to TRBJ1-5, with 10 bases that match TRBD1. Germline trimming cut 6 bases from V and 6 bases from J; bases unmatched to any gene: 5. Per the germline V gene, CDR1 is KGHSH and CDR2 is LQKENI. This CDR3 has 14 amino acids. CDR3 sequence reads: CASSSDRGSQPQHF. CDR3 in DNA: TGTGCCAGCTCGTCGGACAGGGGGAGTCAGCCCCAGCATTTT.

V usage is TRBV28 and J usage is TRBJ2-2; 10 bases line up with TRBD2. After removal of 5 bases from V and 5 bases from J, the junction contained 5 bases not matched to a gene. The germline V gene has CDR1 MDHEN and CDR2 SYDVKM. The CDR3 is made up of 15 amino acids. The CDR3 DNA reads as TGTGCCAGCAGTGAAATAGCGGGAGGTACCGGGGAGCTGTTTTTT. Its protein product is CASSEIAGGTGELFF.

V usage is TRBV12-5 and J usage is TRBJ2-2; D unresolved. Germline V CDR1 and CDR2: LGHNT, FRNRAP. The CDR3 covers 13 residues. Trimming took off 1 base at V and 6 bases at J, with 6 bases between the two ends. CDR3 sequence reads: CASGLDQAGELFF. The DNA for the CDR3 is TGTGCTAGTGGTTTGGATCAGGCCGGGGAGCTGTTTTTT.

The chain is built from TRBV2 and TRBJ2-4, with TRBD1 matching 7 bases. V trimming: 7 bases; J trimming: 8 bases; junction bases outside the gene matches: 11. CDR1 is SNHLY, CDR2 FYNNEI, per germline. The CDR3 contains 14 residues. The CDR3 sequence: CASTETGVGDIQYF. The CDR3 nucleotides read TGTGCCAGCACCGAAACAGGGGTCGGAGACATTCAGTACTTC.

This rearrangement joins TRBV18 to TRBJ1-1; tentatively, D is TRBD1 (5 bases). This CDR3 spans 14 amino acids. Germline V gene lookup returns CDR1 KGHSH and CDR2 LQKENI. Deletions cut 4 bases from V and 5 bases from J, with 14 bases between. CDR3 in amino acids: CASSQSGGWTEAFF. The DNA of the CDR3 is TGTGCCAGCTCACAGTCCGGGGGTTGGACTGAAGCTTTCTTT.

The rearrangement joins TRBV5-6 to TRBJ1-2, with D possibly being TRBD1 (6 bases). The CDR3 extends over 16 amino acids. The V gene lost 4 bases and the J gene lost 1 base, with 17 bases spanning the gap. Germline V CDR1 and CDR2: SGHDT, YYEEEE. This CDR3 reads CASSPGQNQSNYGYTF. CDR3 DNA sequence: TGTGCCAGCAGCCCTGGACAGAACCAGAGTAACTATGGCTACACCTTC.

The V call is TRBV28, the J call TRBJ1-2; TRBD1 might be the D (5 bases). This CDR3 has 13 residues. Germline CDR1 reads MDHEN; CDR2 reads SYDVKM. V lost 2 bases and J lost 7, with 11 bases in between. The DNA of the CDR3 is TGTGCCAGCAGTTTAGTGGGGGGACCTGGCTACACCTTC. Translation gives CASSLVGGPGYTF.

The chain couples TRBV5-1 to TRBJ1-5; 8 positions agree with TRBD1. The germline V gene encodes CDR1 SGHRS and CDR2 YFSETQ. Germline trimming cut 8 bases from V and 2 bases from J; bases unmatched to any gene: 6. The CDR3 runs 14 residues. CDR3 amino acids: CASQETGGNQPQHF. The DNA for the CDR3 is TGCGCCAGTCAGGAGACAGGGGGCAATCAGCCCCAGCATTTT.

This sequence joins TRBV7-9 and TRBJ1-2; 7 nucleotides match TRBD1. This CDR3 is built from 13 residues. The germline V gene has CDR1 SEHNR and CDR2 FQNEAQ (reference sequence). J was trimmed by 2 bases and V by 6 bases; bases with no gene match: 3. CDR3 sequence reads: CASRTQGNYGYTF. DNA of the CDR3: TGTGCCAGCAGGACACAGGGGAACTATGGCTACACCTTC.

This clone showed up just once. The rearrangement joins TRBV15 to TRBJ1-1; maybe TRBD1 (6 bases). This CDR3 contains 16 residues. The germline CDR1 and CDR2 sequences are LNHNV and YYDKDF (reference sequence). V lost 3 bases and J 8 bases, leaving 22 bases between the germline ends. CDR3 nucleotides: TGTGCCACCAGCAGCCTTGTATTCAGGGGCCGACTAGAAGCTTTCTTT. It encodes CATSSLVFRGRLEAFF.

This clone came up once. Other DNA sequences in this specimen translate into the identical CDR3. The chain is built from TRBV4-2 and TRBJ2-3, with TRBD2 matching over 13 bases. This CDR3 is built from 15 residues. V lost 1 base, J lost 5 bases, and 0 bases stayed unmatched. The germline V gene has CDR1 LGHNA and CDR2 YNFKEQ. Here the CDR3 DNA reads TGTGCCAGCAGCCAAGGACTAGCGGGAGGAGATACGCAGTATTTT. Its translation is CASSQGLAGGDTQYF.